Included here is one T cell receptor beta chain sequence, with context. Its antigen target is currently unknown. Per-base qualities were not stored, and no clone one base away is much larger. These data are taken from a study of blood T cell repertoires in COVID-19 (TCRdb year 2020). Describing the broader study: Samples covering the acute and convalescent phases of COVID-19 were provided by collaborators in the United States, Italy and Spain. The material from the prospective study consisted of cDNA or gDNA derived from T cells, B-cell-depleted T cells, or PBMCs. Subjects who had been exposed to COVID-19, were actively infected with it, or had recovered from it provided the deeply sampled blood TCRbeta repertoires that made up the dataset. The repertoires were released in a freely available public database intended as a resource for research on the immune response to SARS-CoV-2. Samples were obtained from the ongoing ImmuneRACE study (first 160 participants) and from over 1,000 subjects provided by 6 global collaborators. The sample metadata nearly always contained a de-identified subject ID, COVID-19 status, age in years and sex. Where HLA class I and class II types were available, the types were taken from metadata supplied by the sample provider, not from assay-based typing. On the study overall, not on this receptor specifically: The quantity of clinical and demographic metadata differed by source and by participant and was supplied without curation.

CDR1 and CDR2, looked up from the germline V gene, are WSHSY and SAAADI. Spanning cysteine to phenylalanine, the CDR3 consists of 15 amino acids. Of the read, only the CDR3 DNA is kept; its 45 bases are in frame from base 1. V is pared back by 3 bases and J by 3 bases, with 12 bases lying between the germline termini. TCRbeta CDR3 regions were amplified from genomic DNA using the immunoSEQ Assay, a bias-controlled multiplex PCR. As for how the authors treated the data: The number of nucleated cells in each sample was estimated by amplification of reference gene primers within the assay. To quantify the absolute abundance of each unique TCRbeta CDR3 rearrangement, sequence reads were collapsed and filtered. For each sample, productive Simpson clonality was calculated as the square root of Simpson's diversity index across productive rearrangements. What TCRdb holds here is the immuneACCESS table cut down to in-frame rearrangements. Part of the clones is not present; checked against another copy, under half of the missing clones reflect an unresolved V gene, and the others are unexplained. Clonal size and the V and J genes are those of that table, whereas D and trimming came from the DNA. This sample gives about 140,000 clones in total; less than 90% of them show up just once. The ten biggest clones cover about 5.5% of the sample.

Participants in the prospective study were aged about 18 to 95 years, lived in 20 to 30 United States geographic areas, and enrolled through a virtual design. In the prospective study, participants were assigned to cohorts based on the clinical history participants reported in a screening survey and a study questionnaire. In the prospective study, mobile phlebotomists collected whole blood, serum and a nasopharyngeal or oropharyngeal swab from each participant. Prospective study participants could optionally give additional blood draws and questionnaires over a 2-month period. Blood samples from the prospective study were shipped frozen or at room temperature prior to DNA extraction.

Sequences were obtained from PBMCs or T cells enriched from blood (not recorded which). The V gene is TRBV10-2 and the J gene is TRBJ1-3; possibly the D gene is TRBD1, per 5 matching bases. This TCR was sampled from a middle-aged man with acute COVID-19. This receptor has the CDR3 CASSEVGGGGNTIYF. The DNA sequence is as follows: TGCGCCAGCAGTGAAGTGGGGGGTGGTGGAAACACCATATATTTT.